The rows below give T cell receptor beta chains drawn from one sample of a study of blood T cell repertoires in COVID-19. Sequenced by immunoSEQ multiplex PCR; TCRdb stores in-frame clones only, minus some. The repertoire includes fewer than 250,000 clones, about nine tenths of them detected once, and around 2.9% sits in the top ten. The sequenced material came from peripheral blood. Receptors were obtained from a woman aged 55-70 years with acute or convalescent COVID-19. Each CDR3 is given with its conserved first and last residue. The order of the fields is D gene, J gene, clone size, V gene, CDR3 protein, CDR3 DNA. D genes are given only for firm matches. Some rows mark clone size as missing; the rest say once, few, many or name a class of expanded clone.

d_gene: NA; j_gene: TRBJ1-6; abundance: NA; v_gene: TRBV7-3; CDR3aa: CASSLMLDKPLHF; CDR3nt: TGTGCCAGCAGCTTAATGTTAGATAAACCCCTCCACTTT
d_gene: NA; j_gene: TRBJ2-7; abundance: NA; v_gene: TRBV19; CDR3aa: CASSSGTIYEQYF; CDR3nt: TGTGCCAGTAGTTCCGGGACAATTTACGAGCAGTACTTC
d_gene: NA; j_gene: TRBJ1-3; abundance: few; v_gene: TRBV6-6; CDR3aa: CATSDSRLLSGNTIYF; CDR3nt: TGTGCCACTTCGGACTCGCGACTCCTCTCTGGAAACACCATATATTTT
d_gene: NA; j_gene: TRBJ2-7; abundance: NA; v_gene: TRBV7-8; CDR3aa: CASSPTGPGSHEQYF; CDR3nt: TGTGCCAGCAGCCCAACTGGTCCGGGTTCCCACGAGCAGTACTTC
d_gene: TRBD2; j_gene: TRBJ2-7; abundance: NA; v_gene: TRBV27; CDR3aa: CASTPRRAGHYEQYF; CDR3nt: TGTGCCAGCACGCCCCGGCGAGCGGGGCACTACGAGCAGTACTTC
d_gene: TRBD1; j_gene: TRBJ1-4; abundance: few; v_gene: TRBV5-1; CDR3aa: CASSRLTGTGTKSDEKLFF; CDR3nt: TGCGCCAGCAGCCGCCTCACGGGGACAGGGACTAAATCGGATGAAAAACTGTTTTTT
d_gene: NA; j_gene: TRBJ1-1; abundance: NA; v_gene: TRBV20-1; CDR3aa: CSAPLETEAFF; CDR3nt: TGCAGTGCCCCCTTAGAGACTGAAGCTTTCTTT
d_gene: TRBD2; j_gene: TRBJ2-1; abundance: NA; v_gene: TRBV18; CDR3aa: CASSPRTSSYNEQFF; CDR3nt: TGTGCCAGCTCACCACGGACTAGCTCCTACAATGAGCAGTTCTTC
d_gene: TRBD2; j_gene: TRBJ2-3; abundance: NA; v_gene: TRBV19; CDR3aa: CASSPPTSGGTDTQYF; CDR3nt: TGTGCCAGTAGTCCCCCCACTAGCGGGGGCACAGATACGCAGTATTTT
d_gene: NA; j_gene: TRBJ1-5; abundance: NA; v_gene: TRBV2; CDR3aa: CASSEGAYNQPQHF; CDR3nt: TGTGCCAGCAGTGAGGGGGCGTACAATCAGCCCCAGCATTTT
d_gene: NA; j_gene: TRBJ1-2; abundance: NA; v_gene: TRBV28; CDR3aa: CASSLGSPGSSGLRGYTF; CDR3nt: TGTGCCAGCAGTTTAGGGTCCCCGGGGTCCAGCGGTCTGCGGGGCTACACCTTC
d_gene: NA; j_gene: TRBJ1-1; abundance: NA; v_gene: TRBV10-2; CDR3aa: CASSRTGNTEAFF; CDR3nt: TGCGCCAGCAGTCGTACAGGGAACACTGAAGCTTTCTTT
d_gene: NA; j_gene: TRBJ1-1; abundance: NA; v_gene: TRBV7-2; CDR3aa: CASSLAQGVEAFF; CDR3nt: TGTGCCAGCAGCTTAGCTCAAGGAGTTGAAGCTTTCTTT
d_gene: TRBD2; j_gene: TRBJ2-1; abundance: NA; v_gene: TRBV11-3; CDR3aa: CASSLLAGPGGEQFF; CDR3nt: TGTGCCAGCAGCTTGCTAGCGGGGCCGGGGGGGGAGCAGTTCTTC
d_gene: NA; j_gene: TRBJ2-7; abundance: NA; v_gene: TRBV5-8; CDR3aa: CASSLNRLYEQYF; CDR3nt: TGTGCCAGCAGCTTGAACAGGTTGTACGAGCAGTACTTC
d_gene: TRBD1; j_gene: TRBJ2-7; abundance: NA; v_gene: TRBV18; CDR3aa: CASSPTGQRYEQYF; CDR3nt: TGTGCCAGCTCACCTACGGGACAGCGCTACGAGCAGTACTTC